This T cell receptor (beta chain) was identified during a study of T cell responses to AZD1222 COVID-19 vaccine. Study conclusions and caveats: AZD1222 recipients seropositive at baseline numbered only 5 to 7. Mostly white British, mostly female donors; authors suggested clonal diversity may be underestimated. Sampling that yielded the repertoires occurred only after the peak T cell response.

Clones were sequenced by immunoSEQ multiplex PCR, and TCRdb holds only the in-frame ones, with some missing. The sample has about 110,000 clones, roughly 89% seen once. Points on this clone: Antigen unknown.

V gave up 5 bases and J gave up 5 bases; unmatched junction bases: 4. The CDR3 contains 14 residues. The germline gives CDR1 MNHEY, CDR2 SMNVEV (reference sequence). This clonotype was obtained from an adult in good health. The genes are TRBV27 and TRBJ1-1; 11 nucleotides line up with TRBD1. The sequences come from peripheral blood, collected on day 0 of MenACWY control vaccination. CDR3 DNA: TGTGCCAGCAGTAAGGGACAGGGGGTTACTGAAGCTTTCTTT. Encoded protein: CASSKGQGVTEAFF.